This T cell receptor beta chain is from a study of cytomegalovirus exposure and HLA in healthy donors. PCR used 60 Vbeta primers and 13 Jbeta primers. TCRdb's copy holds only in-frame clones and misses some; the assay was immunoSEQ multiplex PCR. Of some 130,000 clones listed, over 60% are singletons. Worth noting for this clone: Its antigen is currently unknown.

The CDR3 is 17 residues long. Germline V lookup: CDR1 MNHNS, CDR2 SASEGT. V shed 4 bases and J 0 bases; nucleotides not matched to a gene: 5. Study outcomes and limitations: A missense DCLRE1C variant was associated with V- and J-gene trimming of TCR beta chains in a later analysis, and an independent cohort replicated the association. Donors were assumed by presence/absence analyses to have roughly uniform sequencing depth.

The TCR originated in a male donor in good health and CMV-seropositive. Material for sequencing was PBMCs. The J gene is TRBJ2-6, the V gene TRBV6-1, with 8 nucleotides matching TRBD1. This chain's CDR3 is CASSAGTGNSGANVLTF. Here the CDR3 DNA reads TGTGCCAGCAGTGCTGGGACAGGAAACTCTGGGGCCAACGTCCTGACTTTC.